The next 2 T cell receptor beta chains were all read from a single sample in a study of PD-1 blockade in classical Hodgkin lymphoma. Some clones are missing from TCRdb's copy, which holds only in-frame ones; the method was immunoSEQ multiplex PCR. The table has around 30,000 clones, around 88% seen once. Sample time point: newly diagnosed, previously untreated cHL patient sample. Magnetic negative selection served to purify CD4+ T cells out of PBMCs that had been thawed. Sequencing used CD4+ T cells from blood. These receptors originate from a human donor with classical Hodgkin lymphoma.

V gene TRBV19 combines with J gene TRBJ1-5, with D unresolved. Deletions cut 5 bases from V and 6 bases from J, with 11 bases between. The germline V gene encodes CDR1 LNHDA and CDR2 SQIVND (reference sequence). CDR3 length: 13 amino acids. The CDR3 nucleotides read TGTGCCAGTAGTGTGGCACACGGTCAGCCCCAGCATTTT. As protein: CASSVAHGQPQHF.

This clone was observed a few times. The CDR3 region is CASSYSGAGNQPQHF. The CDR3 nucleotides are TGTGCCAGCAGTTACTCGGGGGCGGGCAATCAGCCCCAGCATTTT. The chain carries TRBV6-5 and TRBJ1-5; D is possibly TRBD1 (6 bases). The CDR3 is 15 amino acids. V lost 0 bases, J lost 2 bases, and 8 bases lay in between. Per the germline V gene, CDR1 is MNHEY and CDR2 is SVGAGI.